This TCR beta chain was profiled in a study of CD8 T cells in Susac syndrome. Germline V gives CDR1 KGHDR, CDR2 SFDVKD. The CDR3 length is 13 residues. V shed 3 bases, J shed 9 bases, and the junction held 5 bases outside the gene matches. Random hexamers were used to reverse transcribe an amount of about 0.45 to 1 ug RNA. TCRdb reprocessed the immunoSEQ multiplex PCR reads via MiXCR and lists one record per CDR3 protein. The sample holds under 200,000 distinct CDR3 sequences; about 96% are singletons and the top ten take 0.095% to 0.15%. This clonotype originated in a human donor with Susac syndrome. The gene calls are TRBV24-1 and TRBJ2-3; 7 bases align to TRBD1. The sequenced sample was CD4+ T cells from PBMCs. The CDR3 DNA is TGTGCCACCAGTGATCTGAGGACAGGCACGCAGTATTTT. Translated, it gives CATSDLRTGTQYF.